This entry lists 26 T cell receptor beta chains sequenced from one sample in a study of T cells in Graves' hyperthyroidism and ophthalmopathy. RNA transcripts gave rise to amplified TCR beta CDR3 regions. A first-round RT-PCR of the TCR CDR3 used the HTBI primer set. TCRdb analysed the multiplex PCR reads with MiXCR anew, one entry per CDR3 protein. This table has fewer than 55,000 distinct CDR3 sequences, roughly 51% appearing once. The sample taken for sequencing was peripheral blood or thyroid tissue (not recorded which). The receptors derive from a man aged 18 to 29 with Graves' hyperthyroidism.

There are a few counts of this clonotype. This rearrangement joins TRBV7-3 to TRBJ1-2, with TRBD1 as a possible D gene (5 bases). The ends were cut back, 2 bases at V and 7 bases at J, with 11 bases in the middle. The V gene's germline CDR1 is SGHTA and CDR2 FQGTGA. The CDR3 sequence is 13 residues long. The CDR3 loop is CASSLARDRGYTF. The CDR3 region has the DNA TGTGCCAGCAGCTTAGCCAGGGACCGTGGCTACACCTTC. Variable domain in full (rest from reference TRBV7-3 and TRBJ1-2): GAGVSQTPSNKVTEKGKYVELRCDPISGHTALYWYRQSLGQGPEFLIYFQGTGAADDSGLPNDRFFAVRPEGSVSTLKIQRTERGDSAVYLCASSLARDRGYTFGSGTRLTVV.

This clonotype was counted between two and nine times. The CDR3 region has the DNA TGTGCCAGCAGGAGGGGGGGGACCACTGAAGCTTTCTTT. Translation: CASRRGGTTEAFF. This rearrangement joins TRBV7-3 to TRBJ1-1; possible D gene TRBD1, 6 bases. Between the trimmed V and J ends, which lost 6 bases and 4 bases, there was a span of 12 bases. The CDR3 consists of 13 residues. Per germline, CDR1 SGHTA and CDR2 FQGTGA.

At least ten counts were recorded for this clonotype. The chain is built from TRBV20-1 and TRBJ1-1; 11 bases are shared with TRBD1. Germline V lookup: CDR1 DFQATT, CDR2 SNEGSKA (reference sequence). This CDR3 region has 13 residues. The trim removed 5 bases at V and 11 bases at J, leaving 10 bases unmatched. The CDR3 loop reads CSAVWTGGVLAFF. CDR3 DNA sequence: TGCAGTGCTGTATGGACAGGGGGCGTTTTGGCTTTCTTT.

J is TRBJ1-1 and V is TRBV15; D is undetermined. Germline values: CDR1 LNHNV, CDR2 YYDKDF (reference sequence). V was shortened by 3 bases and J by 5 bases, with 13 bases between the two germline ends. This CDR3 is 14 amino acids long. CDR3 sequence reads: CATSSYAVRTEAFF. The CDR3 region has the DNA TGTGCCACCAGCAGTTACGCAGTACGGACTGAAGCTTTCTTT. The whole variable domain, remainder taken from reference TRBV15 and TRBJ1-1, is DAMVIQNPRYQVTQFGKPVTLSCSQTLNHNVMYWYQQKSSQAPKLLFHYYDKDFNNEADTPDNFQSRRPNTSFCFLDIRSPGLGDTAMYLCATSSYAVRTEAFFGQGTRLTVV.

This clonotype was counted ten times or more. V usage is TRBV10-3 and J usage is TRBJ1-1, with TRBD1 as a possible D gene (6 bases). Deletions cut 1 base from V and 0 bases from J, with 9 bases between. The germline CDR1 and CDR2 sequences are ENHRY and SYGVKD. The CDR3 contains 15 residues. The CDR3 sequence is CAISEFGGLNTEAFF. The CDR3 coding sequence is TGTGCCATCAGTGAGTTCGGGGGCTTGAACACTGAAGCTTTCTTT.

This clonotype was seen ten or more times. The chain couples TRBV9 to TRBJ2-7; tentatively, D is TRBD1 or TRBD2 (5 bases each). Trimming stripped 0 bases from V and 6 bases from J, with 13 bases between. The V gene's germline CDR1 is SGDLS and CDR2 YYNGEE. The CDR3 contains 14 residues. The DNA of the CDR3 is TGTGCCAGCAGCGTAGGGGGCGGTGAGGGCGAGCAGTACTTC. It is translated as CASSVGGGEGEQYF.

V and J are TRBV13 and TRBJ2-7; a weak D match, TRBD1 (8 bases). In germline, CDR1 is PRHDT, CDR2 FYEKMQ (reference sequence). Trimming took off 0 bases at V and 3 bases at J, with 21 bases between the two ends. The CDR3 runs to 18 residues. CDR3 in DNA: TGTGCCAGCAGCTTAGGCCTTGAGCGGGACAGGAACCACTACGAGCAGTACTTC. Translated, it gives CASSLGLERDRNHYEQYF.

A few counts support this clonotype. A read error may account for a junction end that differs from germline. The V gene is TRBV19, the J gene TRBJ1-1; D is unresolved. Looked up from germline, CDR1 is LNHDA and CDR2 is SQIVND (reference sequence). The CDR3 covers 13 residues. CDR3 amino acids: CASSLKENTEAFF. CDR3 in DNA: TGTGCCAGTAGCCTCAAGGAAAACACTGAGGCTTTCTTT. The whole variable domain, remainder taken from reference TRBV19 and TRBJ1-1, is DGGITQSPKYLFRKEGQNVTLSCEQNLNHDAMYWYRQDPGQGLRLIYYSQIVNDFQKGDIAEGYSVSREKKESFPLTVTSAQKNPTAFYLCASSLKENTEAFFGQGTRLTVV.

The V and J genes are TRBV7-9 and TRBJ2-5; D not certain. Trimming removed 6 bases from V and 4 bases from J, with 9 bases in between. Per the germline V gene, CDR1 is SEHNR and CDR2 is FQNEAQ (reference sequence). This CDR3 is built from 12 residues. CDR3 region: CASRPEGETQYF. CDR3 sequence (DNA): TGTGCCAGCAGACCGGAAGGAGAGACCCAGTACTTC.

The J gene is TRBJ1-1, the V gene TRBV7-2; 7 bases map to TRBD1. V shed 5 bases, J shed 9 bases, and the junction held 12 bases outside the gene matches. This CDR3 has 14 residues. Germline lookup yields CDR1 SGHTA and CDR2 FQGNSA. The DNA of the CDR3 is TGTGCCAGCAGCGCATACCGGGACAGAATAAAAGCTTTCTTT. It encodes CASSAYRDRIKAFF.

This clonotype was observed a handful of times. The chain employs TRBV7-2 and TRBJ1-1, with D maybe TRBD1 (5 bases). The CDR3 has 14 residues. Germline V gene data show CDR1 as SGHTA and CDR2 as FQGNSA. Trimming stripped 4 bases from V and 3 bases from J, with 12 bases between. CDR3: CASSSRVYDTEAFF. The CDR3 bases are TGTGCCAGCAGCTCCAGGGTTTACGACACTGAAGCTTTCTTT.

A word on this clonotype: One junction end disagrees with the germline gene, perhaps due to a read error. This chain joins TRBV7-3 and TRBJ1-6, with D unresolved. This CDR3 region has 15 residues. Germline V gives CDR1 SGHTA, CDR2 FQGTGA. The DNA for the CDR3 is TGTGCCAGCAGCGTCGGAGGGTTGGATAATACACCCCTCCACTTT. This gives the protein CASSVGGLDNTPLHF. The full variable domain, with the rest looked up from reference TRBV7-3 and TRBJ1-6, is GAGVSQTPSNKVTEKGKYVELRCDPISGHTALYWYRQSLGQGPEFLIYFQGTGAADDSGLPNDRFFAVRPEGSVSTLKIQRTERGDSAVYLCASSVGGLDNTPLHFGNGTRLTVT.

As to this clonotype: The junction differs from germline at one of its ends, possibly a read error. This chain links TRBV7-9 with TRBJ1-3; the match to TRBD1 covers 7 bases. The V gene's germline CDR1 is SEHNR and CDR2 FQNEAQ (reference sequence). CDR3 length: 15 residues. The CDR3 DNA is TGTGCCAGCAGCCTCAGGGACAGCTCTGGAAGCACCACATATTTT. Amino acids: CASSLRDSSGSTTYF. Full variable domain (outside the CDR3, taken from reference TRBV7-9 and TRBJ1-3): DTGVSQNPRHKITKRGQNVTFRCDPISEHNRLYWYRQTLGQGPEFLTYFQNEAQLEKSRLLSDRFSAERPKGSFSTLEIQRTEQGDSAMYLCASSLRDSSGSTTYFGEGSWLTVV.

The rearrangement links TRBV29-1 to TRBJ2-5; no clear D. Deletions cut 6 bases from V and 2 bases from J, with 19 bases between. Germline V gene lookup returns CDR1 SQVTM and CDR2 ANQGSEA. The CDR3 has 15 residues. The CDR3 sequence is CSVERGIPYQETQYF. The CDR3 region has the DNA TGCAGCGTCGAGCGTGGCATACCCTATCAAGAGACCCAGTACTTC.

The chain couples TRBV15 to TRBJ1-5; a weak D match, TRBD1 (5 bases). V was trimmed by 0 bases and J by 0 bases, leaving 9 bases between them. Looked up from germline, CDR1 is LNHNV and CDR2 is YYDKDF (reference sequence). The CDR3 runs to 16 residues. The CDR3 DNA reads as TGTGCCACCAGCAGAGATCGCGGACATAGCAATCAGCCCCAGCATTTT. As protein: CATSRDRGHSNQPQHF. The full variable domain, its missing parts supplied by reference TRBV15 and TRBJ1-5, is DAMVIQNPRYQVTQFGKPVTLSCSQTLNHNVMYWYQQKSSQAPKLLFHYYDKDFNNEADTPDNFQSRRPNTSFCFLDIRSPGLGDTAMYLCATSRDRGHSNQPQHFGDGTRLSIL.

This clonotype has just one count. The genes are TRBV10-2 and TRBJ1-3; no firm D call. Per the germline V gene, CDR1 is WSHSY and CDR2 is SAAADI. This CDR3 is built from 14 residues. The V and J ends lost 3 bases and 0 bases respectively, with 6 bases between them. CDR3 region: CASSDRNSGNTIYF. Written as DNA, the CDR3 is TGCGCCAGCAGTGACAGGAACTCTGGAAACACCATATATTTT.

This clonotype was counted ten times or more. The chain uses TRBV7-2 and TRBJ2-2; perhaps TRBD1 as D (5 bases). The germline V gene has CDR1 SGHTA and CDR2 FQGNSA. Trimming took off 0 bases at V and 0 bases at J, with 14 bases between the two ends. The CDR3 has 18 amino acids. The CDR3 spells CASSLARLGQSNTGELFF. The DNA of the CDR3 is TGTGCCAGCAGCTTAGCGCGGCTGGGGCAGTCGAACACCGGGGAGCTGTTTTTT.

This clonotype came up many times. The chain employs TRBV7-2 and TRBJ2-7; 11 bases line up with TRBD2. There are 15 residues in the CDR3. V was pared by 3 bases and J by 3 bases, with 4 bases of the junction left unmatched. Germline CDR1 and CDR2: SGHTA and FQGNSA. The chain's CDR3 is CASSLNSGRVYEQYF. CDR3 DNA sequence: TGTGCCAGCAGCTTGAATAGCGGGAGGGTCTACGAGCAGTACTTC.

The chain couples TRBV20-1 to TRBJ1-2, with TRBD1 matching 8 bases. J was trimmed by 7 bases and V by 4 bases; bases with no gene match: 8. The CDR3 sequence is 13 residues long. The germline CDR1 and CDR2 sequences are DFQATT and SNEGSKA (reference sequence). CDR3 in DNA: TGCAGTGCTATCCGACCCGGGACAGGTGGCTACACCTTC. Amino acids: CSAIRPGTGGYTF.

This clonotype was detected many times. The V gene is TRBV7-3, the J gene TRBJ1-6; D not certain. V lost 3 bases to trimming and J lost 9 bases, with 9 bases between them. The CDR3 is made up of 13 amino acids. CDR1 and CDR2 from the germline V gene are SGHTA and FQGTGA. CDR3 in DNA: TGTGCCAGCAGCTTCCAGGAGGGTTCACCCCTCCACTTT. It specifies CASSFQEGSPLHF.

This clonotype came up once. The chain couples TRBV7-9 to TRBJ1-6; D is ambiguous. Germline lookup yields CDR1 SEHNR and CDR2 FQNEAQ (reference sequence). This CDR3 region has 15 residues. V was pared by 3 bases and J by 10 bases, with 16 bases between. CDR3 sequence (DNA): TGTGCCAGCAGCTTGGTTACGTCGGGAAGCTCACCCCTCCACTTT. It encodes CASSLVTSGSSPLHF. Drawing the rest from reference TRBV7-9 and TRBJ1-6, the complete variable domain is DTGVSQNPRHKITKRGQNVTFRCDPISEHNRLYWYRQTLGQGPEFLTYFQNEAQLEKSRLLSDRFSAERPKGSFSTLEIQRTEQGDSAMYLCASSLVTSGSSPLHFGNGTRLTVT.

In its sample, this clonotype was seen many times. The chain couples TRBV2 to TRBJ1-1; D call uncertain. CDR1 is SNHLY, CDR2 FYNNEI, per germline. The CDR3 is 14 residues long. Trimming shortened V by 4 bases and J by 7 bases, and 16 bases separated the two germline ends. The chain's CDR3 is CASSVDTGSYEAFF. As DNA, the CDR3 is TGTGCCAGCAGTGTTGACACTGGAAGCTATGAAGCTTTCTTT.

This clonotype came up many times. This sequence joins TRBV10-1 and TRBJ1-5; D possibly corresponds to TRBD1 (6 bases). This CDR3 is 15 amino acids long. Germline CDR1 is WNHNN and CDR2 is SYGVQD (reference sequence). The V end lost 10 bases, the J end lost 2 bases, and 18 bases lay between the germline ends. The CDR3 nucleotides are TGCGCCATAACAACAGGGCGGCTGGGCAATCAGCCCCAGCATTTT. It specifies CAITTGRLGNQPQHF.

V gene TRBV5-1 combines with J gene TRBJ2-3; D unclear. Looked up from germline, CDR1 is SGHRS and CDR2 is YFSETQ. V was clipped by 4 bases and J by 2 bases, with 11 bases between them. This CDR3 spans 14 amino acids. The CDR3 DNA follows: TGCGCCAGCAGCCTAGATAGGGCCACAGATACGCAGTATTTT. As protein: CASSLDRATDTQYF.

The genes are TRBV7-2 and TRBJ2-7; D unresolved. Trimming removed 5 bases at V and 6 bases at J, with 8 bases between. Per germline, CDR1 SGHTA and CDR2 FQGNSA. The CDR3 is made up of 11 amino acids. This chain's CDR3 is CASSPRCEQYF. In DNA, the CDR3 is TGTGCCAGCAGCCCCCGCTGCGAGCAGTACTTC.

This chain links TRBV7-2 with TRBJ2-6; D might be TRBD1 (6 bases). V lost 6 bases and J 4 bases, leaving 10 bases between the germline ends. The CDR3 sequence is 14 residues long. Germline assignment: CDR1 SGHTA and CDR2 FQGNSA. This CDR3 reads CASRTGTGANVLTF. The CDR3 bases are TGTGCCAGCAGGACGGGGACAGGGGCCAACGTCCTGACTTTC. Variable domain in full (rest from reference TRBV7-2 and TRBJ2-6): GAGVSQSPSNKVTEKGKDVELRCDPISGHTALYWYRQSLGQGLEFLIYFQGNSAPDKSGLPSDRFSAERTGGSVSTLTIQRTQQEDSAVYLCASRTGTGANVLTFGAGSRLTVL.